This TCR beta chain was retrieved from a study of blood T cell repertoires in COVID-19. Study processing details: Researchers report that nucleated cell counts were estimated from reference gene primer amplification. Data came from immunoSEQ multiplex PCR; TCRdb stores just in-frame clones and leaves some out. V and J calls plus clone size are reproduced from that table; the DNA served to infer D and trimming. The sample has 250,000 to 300,000 clones, around nine tenths seen once. There are 16 residues in the CDR3. V lost 5 bases and J lost 4; bases outside the gene matches: 10. Germline CDR1 is SEHNR and CDR2 is FQNEAQ (reference sequence).

This receptor was obtained from a woman between 55 and 75 years old with acute or convalescent COVID-19. The chain has TRBV7-9 and TRBJ2-2; TRBD1 agrees at 7 bases. The sequenced sample consisted of peripheral blood. The CDR3 DNA sequence: TGTGCCAGCAGCAGGATACAGGGGCTTCGCACCGGGGAGCTGTTTTTT. Translated: CASSRIQGLRTGELFF.